This TCR beta chain comes out of a study of glioma-infiltrating T cells. General study points: Tissue-blood divergence was below expectation in non-neoplastic patients, above in gliomas.

Comments on this clonotype: Its antigen is unidentified.

V shed 3 bases and J shed 11 bases, with 17 bases lying between them. The CDR3 runs to 14 residues. Germline-derived CDR1 and CDR2 are MDHEN and SYDVKM. TCR alpha and beta CDR3 regions were amplified from RNA using iRepertoire nested multiplex PCR. From the multiplex PCR reads, TCRdb called clonotypes with MiXCR, one entry per CDR3 protein. The data contain about 2,500 distinct CDR3 sequences, about 70% of them singletons. The source is a human donor with low-grade glioma or glioblastoma, undergoing nonglioma brain surgery, or in good health (not recorded which). The chain uses TRBV28 and TRBJ1-5, with D uncertain. Sequenced: glioma tissue, nonneoplastic brain tissue, or PBMCs (not recorded which). The CDR3 reads CASSLSYRNKAQHF. The CDR3 coding sequence is TGTGCCAGCAGTTTGAGTTATAGAAATAAGGCCCAGCATTTT.